The 17 T cell receptor beta chains presented below share a single source sample, sequenced in a study of response to subunit inactivated influenza vaccine. TCRdb re-called the RT-PCR reads with MiXCR, one entry per CDR3 protein. The data contain more than 550,000 distinct CDR3 sequences, 10% to 15% of them seen just once; the ten biggest clones take up roughly a tenth. Source: PBMCs from blood, taken on the day of vaccination. Receptors were obtained from a man aged 45-65 years who received an inactivated influenza vaccine.

The V call is TRBV5-5, the J call TRBJ2-1; D perhaps matches TRBD1 (6 bases). The CDR3 loop spans 17 amino acids. V lost 2 bases to trimming and J lost 0 bases, with 15 bases between them. Looked up from germline, CDR1 is SGHKS and CDR2 is YYEKEE (reference sequence). CDR3 in amino acids: CASSLNPGEPSYNEQFF. Written as DNA, the CDR3 is TGTGCCAGCAGCTTAAACCCAGGGGAGCCCTCCTACAATGAGCAGTTCTTC.

This clonotype has just a few counts. The chain uses TRBV7-2 and TRBJ2-7, with 7 bases matching TRBD1. CDR3 length: 15 amino acids. V lost 1 base and J lost 3; bases outside the gene matches: 6. Germline lookup yields CDR1 SGHTA and CDR2 FQGNSA. The CDR3 spells CASSLDRGTFYEQYF. The CDR3 DNA sequence: TGTGCCAGCAGCTTAGACAGGGGAACCTTCTACGAGCAGTACTTC.

This clonotype was found many times. V is TRBV6-2 or TRBV6-3 and J is TRBJ1-2, with D tentatively TRBD1 (5 bases). This CDR3 is built from 14 residues. Trimming took off 2 bases at V and 4 bases at J, with 11 bases between the two ends. Germline V gene sequence: CDR1 MNHEY, CDR2 SVGEGT. This CDR3 reads CASSYPRDGYGYTF. The CDR3 DNA reads as TGTGCCAGCAGTTACCCGAGGGACGGCTATGGCTACACCTTC.

The genes are TRBV7-8 and TRBJ2-1, with a weak D call TRBD2 (6 bases). Germline-derived CDR1 and CDR2 are SGHVS and FQNEAQ. The germline V and J ends were trimmed by 6 bases and 7 bases, with 16 bases remaining between them. This CDR3 has 14 amino acids. The DNA of the CDR3 is TGTGCCAGCAGGGAAACTAGCCAACTTAATGAGCAGTTCTTC. This gives the protein CASRETSQLNEQFF.

In its sample, this clonotype was seen many times. V and J are TRBV28 and TRBJ1-5; D uncertain. The germline V gene encodes CDR1 MDHEN and CDR2 SYDVKM. V was pared by 5 bases and J by 4 bases, with 3 bases between. The CDR3 is 11 residues long. The CDR3 here is CASSPNQPQHF. CDR3 coding DNA: TGTGCCAGCAGTCCAAATCAGCCCCAGCATTTT.

V is TRBV20-1 and J is TRBJ2-6; D may be TRBD1 (5 bases). Germline lookup yields CDR1 DFQATT and CDR2 SNEGSKA (reference sequence). V dropped 5 bases and J dropped 6 bases, with 11 bases sitting between them. The CDR3 has 13 residues. The DNA for the CDR3 is TGCAGTGCTCCGGACAACTTGGCCAACGTCCTGACTTTC. Encoded protein: CSAPDNLANVLTF.

This clonotype showed up just a few times. This chain uses TRBV2 with TRBJ2-1, with TRBD1 matching 8 bases. V gave up 4 bases and J gave up 3 bases; unmatched junction bases: 5. This CDR3 contains 15 residues. In germline, CDR1 is SNHLY, CDR2 FYNNEI. The CDR3 DNA sequence: TGTGCCAGCAGTGCCGACAGGGGAATCTACAATGAGCAGTTCTTC. Its protein is CASSADRGIYNEQFF.

This clonotype was recorded at least ten times. J is TRBJ2-1 and V is TRBV28; D remains unclear. The CDR3 is 15 amino acids. Per germline, CDR1 MDHEN and CDR2 SYDVKM. Trimming stripped 3 bases from V and 2 bases from J, with 11 bases between. CDR3 sequence (DNA): TGTGCCAGCAGTTTCTTGGGCCAGACCTACAATGAGCAGTTCTTC. The encoded protein is CASSFLGQTYNEQFF.

V is TRBV11-2 and J is TRBJ2-3, with D hard to call. In germline, CDR1 is SGHAT, CDR2 FQNNGV. The CDR3 runs to 13 residues. V lost 0 bases and J 6 bases, leaving 7 bases between the germline ends. CDR3 region: CASSLDPEDTQYF. Written as DNA, the CDR3 is TGTGCCAGCAGCTTAGATCCCGAGGATACGCAGTATTTT.

This clonotype appeared a few times. The rearrangement uses TRBV5-1 and TRBJ2-7, with D unclear. The V end was cut by 3 bases, the J end by 0 bases, with 16 bases between. CDR3 length: 16 amino acids. Germline lookup yields CDR1 SGHRS and CDR2 YFSETQ. For the CDR3, the DNA is TGCGCCAGCAGCTCGGCCCTGGGCAGCAGCTCCTACGAGCAGTACTTC. Its translation: CASSSALGSSSYEQYF.

Concerning this clonotype: One junction end disagrees with the germline gene, perhaps due to a read error. The chain uses TRBV11-2 and TRBJ1-4; TRBD1 is a possible D gene (6 bases). CDR1 and CDR2 from the germline V gene are SGHAT and FQNNGV. The CDR3 length is 14 residues. The CDR3 region is CASTLGGSNEKLFF. DNA of the CDR3: TGTGCCAGCACCTTAGGGGGGTCTAATGAAAAACTGTTTTTT.

This chain joins TRBV20-1 and TRBJ2-1; D call uncertain. CDR3 length: 13 residues. The V and J ends lost 6 bases and 4 bases respectively, with 13 bases between them. Germline-derived CDR1 and CDR2 are DFQATT and SNEGSKA (reference sequence). This chain's CDR3 is CSASVDYYNEQFF. The CDR3 DNA sequence: TGCAGTGCGTCAGTGGATTATTACAATGAGCAGTTCTTC.

This clonotype was seen only a few times. The CDR3 protein is CASRIPGQAWSGELFF. The DNA for the CDR3 is TGTGCCAGCAGGATACCGGGACAGGCGTGGTCCGGGGAGCTGTTTTTT. The chain joins TRBV6-1 to TRBJ2-2, with 8 positions matching TRBD1. Trimming removed 6 bases from V and 6 bases from J; junction bases left unmatched: 12. Germline loops: CDR1 MNHNS, CDR2 SASEGT. The CDR3 is made up of 16 amino acids.

The genes are TRBV29-1 and TRBJ1-1; TRBD1 might be the D (6 bases). CDR1 is SQVTM and CDR2 is ANQGSEA in the germline V gene. V was cut by 6 bases and J by 5 bases, with 13 bases left in between. The length of the CDR3 is 12 residues. The CDR3 DNA sequence: TGCAGCGTACAGGGAGGTGGGACTGAAGCTTTCTTT. Protein: CSVQGGGTEAFF.

This clonotype was seen ten or more times. CDR3 amino acids: CSARVGGAAGNTIYF. CDR3 sequence (DNA): TGCAGTGCTAGAGTGGGGGGGGCCGCTGGAAACACCATATATTTT. The rearrangement joins TRBV20-1 to TRBJ1-3; D possibly corresponds to TRBD1 (6 bases). The CDR3 length is 15 residues. Germline assignment: CDR1 DFQATT and CDR2 SNEGSKA (reference sequence). The germline V and J ends were trimmed by 1 base and 2 bases, with 12 bases remaining between them.

This CDR3 is CASSLRPSSTDTQYF. The DNA for the CDR3 is TGTGCCAGCAGCCTCAGGCCCTCTAGCACAGATACGCAGTATTTT. The chain couples TRBV7-9 to TRBJ2-3; D ambiguous. CDR3 length: 15 residues. Germline V lookup: CDR1 SEHNR, CDR2 FQNEAQ (reference sequence). V lost 5 bases, J lost 0 bases, and 12 bases lay in between.

This clonotype was picked up many times. The chain employs TRBV7-9 and TRBJ2-5; D possibly matches TRBD1 or TRBD2 (5 bases each). This CDR3 spans 14 amino acids. Trimming left V 3 bases short and J 2 bases short, with 10 bases between. Per germline, CDR1 SEHNR and CDR2 FQNEAQ (reference sequence). The CDR3 nucleotides read TGTGCCAGCAGCTTCCCCGGGGCTCAAGAGACCCAGTACTTC. Translating gives CASSFPGAQETQYF.